A single sample gave rise to the 20 T cell receptor beta chains below, sequenced in a study of T cell repertoires in cytomegalovirus infection. Their target antigens are unknown. TCRdb re-called the reads through MiXCR, storing one row per CDR3 protein. The data contain roughly 920,000 distinct CDR3 sequences, less than 40% of them seen just once; the ten biggest clones take up over 13%. The sample in question was cultured CD8+ T cells from PBMCs, obtained from culture after CMV antigen stimulation. These TCRs come from a human donor in good health (CMV status not recorded). Some clones in this sample may be carry-over from other donors' samples.

At least ten counts were recorded for this clonotype. V gene TRBV19 combines with J gene TRBJ2-1, with 7 positions matching TRBD2. Losses at the gene ends were 3 bases for V and 2 bases for J; bases not matched to a gene: 4. Germline CDR1 is LNHDA and CDR2 is SQIVND (reference sequence). This CDR3 is built from 15 residues. The CDR3 coding sequence is TGTGCCAGTAGTATCTCCGGGGGGACCTACAATGAGCAGTTCTTC. It yields the protein CASSISGGTYNEQFF.

Worth noting for this clonotype: Germline is not matched at one junction end, which may reflect a read error. The gene calls are TRBV27 and TRBJ1-1, with TRBD1 matching over 9 bases. Per germline, CDR1 MNHEY and CDR2 SMNVEV (reference sequence). The CDR3 is made up of 17 amino acids. The CDR3 spells CTSSWGPGQGMNTEAFF. DNA of the CDR3: TGTACCAGCAGTTGGGGCCCGGGACAGGGAATGAACACTGAAGCTTTCTTT.

The chain has TRBV6-2 or TRBV6-3 and TRBJ1-1; TRBD1 aligns across 9 bases. CDR1 MNHEY and CDR2 SVGEGT come from the germline V gene. Trimming removed 8 bases from V and 6 bases from J; junction bases left unmatched: 7. This CDR3 has 13 amino acids. Written as DNA, the CDR3 is TGTGCCAGCTGGACAGGGGAGAATGCTGAAGCTTTCTTT. Its protein product is CASWTGENAEAFF.

This clonotype was detected only a few times. The gene calls are TRBV6-1 and TRBJ2-1; D gene uncertain. The CDR3 has 16 amino acids. Germline-derived CDR1 and CDR2 are MNHNS and SASEGT. Trimming stripped 1 base from V and 4 bases from J, with 14 bases between. Here the CDR3 DNA reads TGTGCCAGCAGTGAAGATCCAGGCTTCACGTACAATGAGCAGTTCTTC. Encoded protein: CASSEDPGFTYNEQFF.

This clonotype was seen at least ten times. The chain links TRBV7-2 to TRBJ1-3; D unresolved. V was clipped by 5 bases and J by 2 bases, with 13 bases between them. Germline V CDR1 and CDR2: SGHTA, FQGNSA. This CDR3 region has 15 residues. CDR3 amino acids: CASSLEGRAGNTIYF. As DNA, the CDR3 is TGTGCCAGCAGCCTAGAGGGAAGAGCTGGAAACACCATATATTTT.

This clonotype has a handful of counts. This chain links TRBV19 with TRBJ2-1, with D unresolved. V lost 0 bases and J 7 bases, leaving 16 bases between the germline ends. CDR3 length: 16 residues. CDR1 and CDR2 (germline): LNHDA, SQIVND (reference sequence). CDR3 loop: CASSIEGRNGGNEQFF. The CDR3 DNA reads TGTGCCAGTAGTATAGAAGGACGTAACGGTGGGAATGAGCAGTTCTTC.

This clonotype was seen a few times. The V gene is TRBV3-1, the J gene TRBJ1-1, with 12 bases lining up with TRBD1. The germline CDR1 and CDR2 sequences are LGHDT and YNNKEL (reference sequence). The CDR3 contains 14 residues. V was clipped by 5 bases and J by 6 bases; unmatched bases: 4. CDR3 in amino acids: CASSTRDRGPEAFF. CDR3 coding DNA: TGTGCCAGCAGCACCCGGGACAGGGGGCCTGAAGCTTTCTTT.

For the CDR3, the DNA is TGTGCCACGAAGCCCTATCTGGACATAAGGAGGGGTGGCTACACCTTC. Translation: CATKPYLDIRRGGYTF. The chain has TRBV6-2 or TRBV6-3 and TRBJ1-2; possibly TRBD1 for D (5 bases). The CDR3 extends over 16 amino acids. CDR1 and CDR2 from the germline V gene are MNHEY and SVGEGT. V dropped 10 bases and J dropped 7 bases, with 28 bases sitting between them.

This clonotype was seen only a few times. V and J are TRBV7-6 and TRBJ1-3, with D maybe TRBD1 (5 bases). V shed 5 bases and J shed 0 bases, with 14 bases lying between them. The V gene's germline CDR1 is SGHVS and CDR2 FNYEAQ. The CDR3 loop spans 16 amino acids. The CDR3 DNA sequence: TGTGCCAGCAGCCCTCGCGGACAACTCTCTGGAAACACCATATATTTT. It encodes CASSPRGQLSGNTIYF. Full variable domain (rest looked up from reference TRBV7-6 and TRBJ1-3): GAGVSQSPRYKVTKRGQDVALRCDPISGHVSLYWYRQALGQGPEFLTYFNYEAQQDKSGLPNDRFSAERPEGSISTLTIQRTEQRDSAMYRCASSPRGQLSGNTIYFGEGSWLTVV.

The table lists this clonotype with a few counts. The chain carries TRBV5-4 and TRBJ2-1; TRBD2 matches 8 bases. J gave up 4 bases and V 3 bases, and 12 bases lay outside the gene matches. Looked up from germline, CDR1 is SGHNT and CDR2 is YYREEE (reference sequence). CDR3 length: 17 residues. CDR3 residues: CASSSLPGTSEYNEQFF. The CDR3 DNA reads as TGTGCCAGCAGCTCCCTCCCGGGGACTAGTGAGTACAATGAGCAGTTCTTC. The full variable domain, rest sourced from reference TRBV5-4 and TRBJ2-1, is ETGVTQSPTHLIKTRGQQVTLRCSSQSGHNTVSWYQQALGQGPQFIFQYYREEENGRGNFPPRFSGLQFPNYSSELNVNALELDDSALYLCASSSLPGTSEYNEQFFGPGTRLTVL.

J is TRBJ1-6 and V is TRBV27; D may be TRBD1 (6 bases). V lost 3 bases and J lost 7, with 16 bases in between. The CDR3 has 16 amino acids. Germline V CDR1 and CDR2: MNHEY, SMNVEV (reference sequence). CDR3 loop: CASSFGVQGGNSPLHF. The CDR3 nucleotides are TGTGCCAGCAGTTTTGGGGTACAGGGTGGGAATTCACCCCTCCACTTT.

J is TRBJ1-4 and V is TRBV19; 7 bases are a match to TRBD1. The junction had 2 bases not matched to a gene; V was cut back by 4 bases and J by 6 bases. The germline CDR1 and CDR2 sequences are LNHDA and SQIVND (reference sequence). This CDR3 is 13 amino acids long. The CDR3 sequence: CASSNRGYEKLFF. The CDR3 DNA follows: TGTGCCAGTAGTAACAGGGGTTATGAAAAACTGTTTTTT.

A word on this clonotype: A much larger clone is a single base away; this may be a read error. This sequence joins TRBV7-9 and TRBJ1-6; no firm D call. Germline values: CDR1 SEHNR, CDR2 FQNEAQ (reference sequence). The CDR3 consists of 13 residues. The CDR3 DNA reads as TGTGCCAGCAGCTTAGCGGGGAATTCACCCATCCACTTT. Translating it yields CASSLAGNSPIHF.

This clonotype was seen a few times. J is TRBJ1-5 and V is TRBV6-2 or TRBV6-3, with a weak D call TRBD1 (5 bases). Germline CDR1 is MNHEY and CDR2 is SVGEGT. The CDR3 runs to 13 residues. Trimming took 4 bases from V and 9 from J, leaving 13 bases between them. The CDR3: CASSFKGGTPQHF. CDR3 DNA sequence: TGTGCCAGCAGTTTTAAGGGAGGGACGCCCCAGCATTTT.

The chain links TRBV12-3 or TRBV12-4 to TRBJ2-5; weak D call: TRBD1 (6 bases). Trimming left V 5 bases short and J 5 bases short, with 15 bases between. This CDR3 region has 14 residues. CDR3 DNA: TGTGCCAGCAGTGCCACAGGGTTGAGGGAGACCCAGTACTTC. It yields the protein CASSATGLRETQYF.

This clonotype appeared once. This sequence joins TRBV10-1 and TRBJ2-2, with TRBD1 matching 7 bases. The CDR3 length is 15 residues. Germline V gene lookup returns CDR1 WNHNN and CDR2 SYGVQD (reference sequence). Trimming removed 2 bases from V and 5 bases from J; junction bases left unmatched: 5. The CDR3 bases are TGCGCCAGCAGTGAGATACAGGGGAAAACCGGGGAGCTGTTTTTT. It is translated as CASSEIQGKTGELFF.

This clonotype was observed a few times. The CDR3 DNA is TGTGCCATCAGTGACCCAGGGACAGGGAACTACTATGGCTACACCTTC. Translation gives CAISDPGTGNYYGYTF. This chain links TRBV10-3 with TRBJ1-2, with 9 nucleotides matching TRBD1. There are 16 residues in the CDR3. Per the germline V gene, CDR1 is ENHRY and CDR2 is SYGVKD. The trim removed 3 bases at V and 3 bases at J, leaving 8 bases unmatched.

This clonotype was seen more than once but under ten times. This chain connects TRBV12-3 or TRBV12-4 to TRBJ1-2, with 7 bases fitting TRBD1. Losses at the gene ends were 4 bases for V and 4 bases for J; bases not matched to a gene: 12. The CDR3 loop spans 16 amino acids. The CDR3 nucleotides are TGTGCCAGCAGTTCCTACCCACAGGGGCTTAGCTATGGCTACACCTTC. The encoded protein is CASSSYPQGLSYGYTF.

In the case of this clonotype: A junction boundary mismatches the germline segment, possibly from a read error. CDR3 sequence reads: CACSTGFNEQYF. DNA for the CDR3: TGTGCCTGCAGTACGGGATTTAACGAGCAGTACTTC. The chain recombines TRBV12-3 or TRBV12-4 with TRBJ2-7; TRBD2 might be the D (5 bases). The CDR3 has 12 residues.

The chain is built from TRBV14 and TRBJ2-2, with 9 positions matching TRBD1. CDR1 and CDR2 from the germline V gene are SGHDN and FVKESK. With V trimmed by 5 bases and J by 4 bases, 8 bases remained unmatched. The CDR3 consists of 16 residues. The CDR3 loop is CASSKTGGWTTGELFF. The DNA for the CDR3 is TGTGCCAGCAGCAAAACAGGGGGCTGGACCACCGGGGAGCTGTTTTTT. The complete variable domain, with remaining parts taken from reference TRBV14 and TRBJ2-2, reads EAGVTQFPSHSVIEKGQTVTLRCDPISGHDNLYWYRRVMGKEIKFLLHFVKESKQDESGMPNNRFLAERTGGTYSTLKVQPAELEDSGVYFCASSKTGGWTTGELFFGEGSRLTVL.